This T cell receptor (beta chain) appears in the sequencing data of a study of blood T cell repertoires in COVID-19. Study-wide context: The cDNA or gDNA used as material had been derived from T cells, B-cell-depleted T cells, or PBMCs.

There are 15 residues in the CDR3. CDR1 and CDR2 from the germline V gene are SEHNR and FQNEAQ (reference sequence). Trimming cost V 1 base and J 1 base, with 8 bases left between them. Enrolled during active infection, Seattle patients were then followed longitudinally. Only in-frame clones appear in the TCRdb table, and some are missing; sequencing was by immunoSEQ multiplex PCR. The table shows approximately 60,000 clones, with roughly 87% occurring only once. This TCR was sampled from a woman older than 75 with COVID-19, enrolled during active disease. Sequenced sample: peripheral blood. The chain joins TRBV7-9 to TRBJ1-5; D ambiguous. CDR3 sequence reads: CASSLGGTSNQPQHF. The CDR3 coding sequence is TGTGCCAGCAGCTTAGGCGGTACAAGCAATCAGCCCCAGCATTTT.